These T cell receptor beta chains were read from a single sample in a study of early T cells in non-severe SARS-CoV-2 infection. TCRdb used MiXCR to reprocess the 5' RACE reads, holding one entry per CDR3 protein. This sample has around 92,000 distinct CDR3 sequences, with 8% to 13% found just once. The sample comprised whole blood. The receptors come from an adult who was a healthcare worker with PCR-confirmed SARS-CoV-2 infection or an uninfected control (not recorded which). CDR3s include the opening cysteine and the closing phenylalanine or tryptophan. The order of the fields is V gene, D gene, clone size, J gene, CDR3 protein, CDR3 DNA. The D gene is left open where the match is weak. Only part of the rows carry a size: once, few, many, or a class if the clone is expanded.

>TRBV19|NA|many|TRBJ2-7
CASSQTPTYEQYF
TGTGCCAGTAGTCAGACACCTACCTACGAGCAGTACTTC
>TRBV5-4|TRBD2|NA|TRBJ2-7
CASSNGLAGPSYEQYF
TGTGCCAGCAGCAACGGACTAGCGGGACCCTCCTACGAGCAGTACTTC
>TRBV5-1|NA|NA|TRBJ2-3
CASSLEGFGADTQYF
TGCGCCAGCAGCTTGGAGGGGTTCGGGGCAGATACGCAGTATTTT
>TRBV4-2|TRBD1|NA|TRBJ2-7
CASSRESTGSSYEQYF
TGTGCCAGCAGCCGAGAATCGACAGGGAGCTCCTACGAGCAGTACTTC
>TRBV7-9|TRBD2|NA|TRBJ2-3
CASSQGLAGGPTDTQYF
TGTGCCAGCAGCCAGGGACTAGCGGGAGGGCCCACAGATACGCAGTATTTT
>TRBV6-6|NA|NA|TRBJ1-4
CASTISGTTNEKLFF
TGTGCCAGCACTATCTCAGGAACAACTAATGAAAAACTGTTTTTT
>TRBV28|NA|NA|TRBJ1-1
CASSFGGANTEAFF
TGTGCCAGCAGTTTTGGGGGGGCGAACACTGAAGCTTTCTTT
>TRBV12-3/TRBV12-4|NA|many|TRBJ2-1
CASMIDRYNEQFF
TGTGCCAGCATGATAGACAGATACAATGAGCAGTTCTTC
>TRBV5-4|NA|NA|TRBJ2-5
CASSLGGNRGETQYF
TGTGCCAGCAGCTTGGGGGGTAATAGAGGAGAGACCCAGTACTTC
>TRBV7-2|TRBD1|many|TRBJ2-6
CASSSQGTGMSSGANVLTF
TGTGCCAGCAGCTCCCAAGGGACAGGGATGAGCTCTGGGGCCAACGTCCTGACTTTC
>TRBV3-1|TRBD2|few|TRBJ2-3
CASSPRTRSTDTQYF
TGTGCCAGCAGCCCCCGGACTAGGAGCACAGATACGCAGTATTTT
>TRBV7-3|NA|NA|TRBJ2-3
CASSFVESRGGDTQYF
TGTGCCAGCAGCTTCGTCGAGAGCAGGGGCGGAGATACGCAGTATTTT
>TRBV28|NA|few|TRBJ2-7
CASKGRGIYPSYEQYF
TGTGCCAGCAAGGGCAGGGGAATATATCCCTCCTACGAGCAGTACTTC
>TRBV20-1|TRBD1|many|TRBJ1-3
CSAREQGSTIYF
TGCAGTGCTAGAGAACAGGGGTCCACCATATATTTT
>TRBV7-6|NA|few|TRBJ2-7
CASSLAHLGSEQYF
TGTGCCAGCAGCTTAGCGCACCTGGGCTCCGAGCAGTACTTC
>TRBV29-1|NA|few|TRBJ1-1
CSGVEVTMNTEAFF
TGCAGCGGGGTGGAGGTGACCATGAACACTGAAGCTTTCTTT
>TRBV29-1|NA|few|TRBJ1-4
CSGRQDEKLFF
TGCAGCGGTCGACAGGATGAAAAACTGTTTTTT
>TRBV24-1|TRBD1|many|TRBJ2-1
CATSDRSRGNRNEQFF
TGTGCCACCAGTGATCGGTCCAGGGGGAATCGCAATGAGCAGTTCTTC
>TRBV27|TRBD2|many|TRBJ2-1
CASSLKGLAGWQFF
TGTGCCAGCAGTTTAAAGGGACTAGCGGGATGGCAGTTCTTC
>TRBV4-1|NA|NA|TRBJ2-5
CASSQGYGQQETQYF
TGCGCCAGCAGCCAAGGATATGGACAGCAAGAGACCCAGTACTTC
>TRBV7-9|NA|many|TRBJ2-7
CASSLALVDSSYEQYF
TGTGCCAGCAGCTTAGCGCTGGTAGATTCTTCCTACGAGCAGTACTTC
>TRBV7-2|NA|few|TRBJ2-3
CASSSRPHPVDTQYF
TGTGCCAGCAGCTCGCGTCCCCACCCCGTGGATACGCAGTATTTT
>TRBV20-1|NA|NA|TRBJ1-2
CSAGPDNANYGYTF
TGCAGTGCTGGCCCCGACAACGCGAACTATGGCTACACCTTC
>TRBV20-1|NA|NA|TRBJ2-1
CSASASARGQFF
TGCAGTGCTTCAGCAAGTGCGCGGGGGCAGTTCTTC
>TRBV7-2|TRBD1|few|TRBJ2-6
CASSPPGTGGGANVLTF
TGTGCCAGCAGCCCTCCCGGGACAGGGGGTGGGGCCAACGTCCTGACTTTC
>TRBV28|TRBD2|many|TRBJ2-7
CASSFPSTSGGNYEQYF
TGTGCCAGCAGTTTCCCCTCGACTAGCGGGGGCAACTACGAGCAGTACTTC
>TRBV4-1|NA|NA|TRBJ2-1
CASSQVGQLVYYNEQFF
TGCGCCAGCAGCCAAGTTGGACAACTAGTATATTACAATGAGCAGTTCTTC
>TRBV20-1|NA|NA|TRBJ2-1
CSASPRVVGNEQFF
TGCAGTGCTAGTCCGCGGGTAGTGGGCAATGAGCAGTTCTTC
>TRBV12-3/TRBV12-4|TRBD1|NA|TRBJ2-1
CASSTPEGQGTYNEQFF
TGTGCCAGCAGTACACCGGAGGGACAGGGAACCTACAATGAGCAGTTCTTC
>TRBV29-1|TRBD1|many|TRBJ1-2
CSAPQGAYGYTF
TGCAGCGCACCACAGGGGGCCTATGGCTACACCTTC
>TRBV20-1|NA|many|TRBJ1-6
CSALGFRSGGSPLHF
TGCAGTGCCCTAGGTTTTCGGTCGGGGGGTTCACCCCTCCACTTT
>TRBV29-1|TRBD1|NA|TRBJ2-7
CSATRQGETYEQYF
TGCAGCGCCACCAGACAGGGGGAGACCTACGAGCAGTACTTC
>TRBV4-1|TRBD2|few|TRBJ2-7
CASSQAAGGPNEQYF
TGCGCCAGCAGCCAAGCAGCGGGAGGGCCAAACGAGCAGTACTTC
>TRBV7-2|TRBD1|many|TRBJ1-2
CASSLASGGIYGYTF
TGTGCCAGCAGCTTAGCGTCAGGGGGTATCTATGGCTACACCTTC
>TRBV7-3|NA|few|TRBJ2-5
CASSLRREETQYF
TGTGCCAGCAGCCTAAGGCGAGAAGAGACCCAGTACTTC
>TRBV28|TRBD1|many|TRBJ1-1
CASSLGTGAYNTEAFF
TGTGCCAGCAGTTTGGGAACAGGGGCATATAACACTGAAGCTTTCTTT
>TRBV4-1|TRBD2|once|TRBJ2-1
CASSLIPGLAGEQFF
TGCGCCAGCAGCCTTATCCCGGGACTAGCCGGTGAGCAGTTCTTC
>TRBV6-2/TRBV6-3|NA|many|TRBJ2-4
CASSSKRGSVAKNIQYF
TGTGCCAGCAGTAGCAAAAGGGGAAGCGTAGCCAAAAACATTCAGTACTTC
>TRBV9|TRBD1|many|TRBJ2-7
CASSVGGTGIFEQYF
TGTGCCAGCAGCGTAGGAGGGACAGGCATTTTCGAGCAGTACTTC
>TRBV15|TRBD2|few|TRBJ2-7
CATSTRAGGSYEQYF
TGTGCCACCAGCACCCGGGCGGGGGGATCCTACGAGCAGTACTTC
>TRBV5-1|NA|many|TRBJ2-4
CASMEQVGAKNIQYF
TGCGCCAGCATGGAGCAGGTCGGGGCCAAAAACATTCAGTACTTC
>TRBV5-1|NA|NA|TRBJ2-3
CASSLYRGISTDTQYF
TGCGCCAGCAGCTTGTATCGGGGGATTAGCACAGATACGCAGTATTTT
>TRBV6-2/TRBV6-3|TRBD1|NA|TRBJ1-1
CASSLGQDAFF
TGTGCCAGCAGTTTGGGACAGGATGCTTTCTTT
>TRBV20-1|TRBD2|few|TRBJ2-3
CSARTSSSSTDTQYF
TGCAGCGCGAGGACTAGCTCTTCTAGCACAGATACGCAGTATTTT
>TRBV19|TRBD2|many|TRBJ2-3
CASSTSFSGSTTDTQYF
TGTGCCAGTAGTACTTCCTTTAGCGGGAGCACCACAGATACGCAGTATTTT
>TRBV12-3/TRBV12-4|NA|few|TRBJ2-2
CASSFYTGELFF
TGTGCCAGCAGTTTCTACACCGGGGAGCTGTTTTTT
>TRBV5-5|TRBD2|few|TRBJ2-1
CASSSEMARAGANEQFF
TGTGCCAGCAGCTCCGAAATGGCTCGTGCGGGAGCTAATGAGCAGTTCTTC
>TRBV7-3|NA|few|TRBJ2-5
CASSFGLGETQYF
TGTGCCAGCAGCTTCGGACTGGGAGAGACCCAGTACTTC
>TRBV5-1|TRBD1|many|TRBJ1-5
CASSELRRTGAPNQPQHF
TGCGCCAGCAGCGAGTTACGTCGGACAGGCGCACCCAATCAGCCCCAGCATTTT
>TRBV5-1|TRBD1|NA|TRBJ2-7
CASSPGTASYEQYF
TGCGCCAGCAGCCCCGGGACAGCCTCCTACGAGCAGTACTTC
>TRBV30|TRBD1|NA|TRBJ2-1
CACGQGVGEQFF
TGTGCCTGCGGGCAGGGGGTAGGGGAGCAGTTCTTC
>TRBV28|TRBD2|many|TRBJ2-7
CASSQPGTRIEQYF
TGTGCCAGCAGCCAACCCGGGACTAGGATCGAGCAGTACTTC
>TRBV6-5|TRBD1|many|TRBJ1-1
CASSPRTGGVTEAFF
TGTGCCAGCAGTCCAAGGACAGGGGGCGTGACTGAAGCTTTCTTT
>TRBV4-1|NA|many|TRBJ2-1
CASSQRQSSYNEQFF
TGCGCCAGCAGCCAGAGACAGAGCTCCTACAATGAGCAGTTCTTC
>TRBV27|NA|many|TRBJ1-5
CASSLRRDYNQPQHF
TGTGCCAGCAGTTTAAGGAGGGACTACAATCAGCCCCAGCATTTT
>TRBV9|TRBD2|few|TRBJ2-7
CASSPHTGTSGVGREQYF
TGTGCCAGCAGCCCACATACCGGGACTAGCGGGGTAGGGCGCGAGCAGTACTTC
>TRBV28|NA|NA|TRBJ2-3
CASSHEAGTDTQYF
TGTGCCAGCAGCCACGAGGCAGGCACAGATACGCAGTATTTT
>TRBV5-6|TRBD1|few|TRBJ2-7
CASSFLDGTGGYEQYF
TGTGCCAGCAGCTTTCTTGACGGGACAGGCGGATACGAGCAGTACTTC
>TRBV27|TRBD2|NA|TRBJ2-1
CASSWGTRYNEQFF
TGTGCCAGCAGTTGGGGGACTAGATACAATGAGCAGTTCTTC